A selection of T cell receptor beta chains follows, all from one sample in a study of T cell responses to AZD1222 COVID-19 vaccine. Produced via immunoSEQ multiplex PCR; TCRdb's table is partial and in-frame only. Seen here are roughly 100,000 clones, approximately 91% observed once, and the top ten hold 15% to 20%. The sequencing here drew on peripheral blood, taken on day 0 of AZD1222 vaccination. The receptors were sampled from an adult in good health. CDR3s include the opening cysteine and the closing phenylalanine or tryptophan. Fields, in order: V gene, D gene, clone size, J gene, CDR3 protein, CDR3 DNA. A D gene is named only where the DNA matches it firmly. For some rows the clone size is stated as once, few or many, or as a class when expanded; others skip it.

>TRBV30|NA|NA|TRBJ1-6
CAWSDLIPSPLHF
TGTGCCTGGAGTGATCTTATCCCCTCACCCCTCCACTTT
>TRBV10-1|TRBD1|NA|TRBJ1-6
CASSEGQGRNSPLHF
TGCGCCAGCAGTGAGGGACAGGGACGTAATTCACCCCTCCACTTT
>TRBV6-5|NA|NA|TRBJ1-2
CASSYSQVANYGYTF
TGTGCCAGCAGTTACTCCCAGGTAGCTAACTATGGCTACACCTTC
>TRBV27|NA|NA|TRBJ1-2
CASSLFGRGPIYGYTF
TGTGCCAGCAGTTTATTTGGTAGGGGACCTATTTATGGCTACACCTTC
>TRBV25-1|TRBD1|NA|TRBJ2-7
CASSGTGGLYEQYF
TGTGCCAGCAGTGGCACAGGGGGACTCTACGAGCAGTACTTC
>TRBV19|NA|NA|TRBJ1-1
CASRVAGVNTEAFF
TGTGCCAGCCGCGTTGCAGGAGTGAACACTGAAGCTTTCTTT
>TRBV6-4|TRBD2|NA|TRBJ2-3
CASSGGGDTDTQYF
TGTGCCAGCAGTGGGGGGGGAGACACAGATACGCAGTATTTT
>TRBV7-8|NA|many|TRBJ2-1
CASSHPGGPYNEQFF
TGTGCCAGCAGCCACCCGGGGGGCCCCTACAATGAGCAGTTCTTC
>TRBV5-4|NA|few|TRBJ2-7
CASSLDTLEQYF
TGTGCCAGCAGCTTGGACACGCTCGAGCAGTACTTC
>TRBV11-2|NA|NA|TRBJ2-2
CASSPDWNTGELFF
TGTGCCAGCAGCCCGGACTGGAACACCGGGGAGCTGTTTTTT
>TRBV4-2|NA|NA|TRBJ2-1
CASSQDRFSGPNEQFF
TGTGCCAGCAGCCAAGATCGATTTAGCGGACCCAATGAGCAGTTCTTC
>TRBV5-1|NA|NA|TRBJ2-1
CASSRPLPGVDEQFF
TGCGCCAGCAGCCGCCCGCTCCCAGGGGTCGATGAGCAGTTCTTC
>TRBV4-1|NA|NA|TRBJ1-1
CASSQYREYTEAFF
TGCGCCAGCAGCCAGTACAGGGAATACACTGAAGCTTTCTTT
>TRBV7-2|TRBD1|NA|TRBJ2-1
CASSLGQPHNEQFF
TGTGCCAGCAGCTTGGGACAGCCCCACAATGAGCAGTTCTTC
>TRBV10-3|TRBD1|NA|TRBJ1-5
CAISEGTGNQPQHF
TGTGCCATCAGTGAAGGGACAGGGAATCAGCCCCAGCATTTT
>TRBV25-1|NA|once|TRBJ1-1
CASSEFGGLNTEAFF
TGTGCCAGCAGTGAATTTGGGGGTTTGAACACTGAAGCTTTCTTT
>TRBV7-3|NA|once|TRBJ1-1
CASSSDGLAGRTEAFF
TGTGCCAGCAGCTCCGACGGACTGGCAGGGCGCACTGAAGCTTTCTTT
>TRBV7-9|TRBD1|NA|TRBJ1-1
CASSRDRNTEAFF
TGTGCCAGCAGCCGGGACAGGAACACTGAAGCTTTCTTT
>TRBV29-1|TRBD1|NA|TRBJ2-7
CSVVWTGGYEQYF
TGCAGCGTTGTTTGGACAGGGGGCTACGAGCAGTACTTC
>TRBV5-1|NA|few|TRBJ1-1
CASSSPPGEAFF
TGCGCCAGCAGCTCGCCTCCGGGGGAAGCTTTCTTT
>TRBV5-5|TRBD1|few|TRBJ2-1
CASSFGTGDYNEQFF
TGTGCCAGCAGCTTCGGGACAGGGGACTACAATGAGCAGTTCTTC
>TRBV5-1|NA|NA|TRBJ2-1
CASSTGTYNEQFF
TGCGCCAGCAGCACCGGGACCTACAATGAGCAGTTCTTC
>TRBV28|NA|few|TRBJ1-4
CASSLSRGTNEKLFF
TGTGCCAGCAGTTTATCTCGAGGGACTAATGAAAAACTGTTTTTT
>TRBV6-5|TRBD1|NA|TRBJ2-1
CASSYGTGNNEQFF
TGTGCCAGCAGTTACGGGACAGGGAACAATGAGCAGTTCTTC
>TRBV11-2|NA|NA|TRBJ1-1
CASSLAAGVTEAFF
TGTGCCAGCAGCTTAGCGGCGGGAGTCACTGAAGCTTTCTTT
>TRBV10-3|TRBD1|NA|TRBJ1-2
CAISAGGTNYGYTF
TGTGCCATCAGTGCAGGGGGCACTAACTATGGCTACACCTTC
>TRBV10-1|NA|NA|TRBJ2-2
CASSEVGAPNTGELFF
TGCGCCAGCAGTGAGGTGGGGGCTCCGAACACCGGGGAGCTGTTTTTT
>TRBV6-5|TRBD1|once|TRBJ2-7
CASSYSTGESYEQYF
TGTGCCAGCAGTTACTCGACAGGGGAGTCCTACGAGCAGTACTTC
>TRBV9|NA|once|TRBJ1-3
CASSVEGNSGNTIYF
TGTGCCAGCAGCGTAGAGGGGAACTCTGGAAACACCATATATTTT
>TRBV2|NA|once|TRBJ1-2
CASSDRSYGYTF
TGTGCCAGCAGTGACCGGAGCTATGGCTACACCTTC
>TRBV10-1|NA|NA|TRBJ2-1
CASSGQSTRREDEQFF
TGCGCCAGCAGTGGCCAGTCAACCCGAAGAGAGGATGAGCAGTTCTTC
>TRBV20-1|NA|NA|TRBJ1-1
CSASITGMNTEAFF
TGCAGTGCTAGTATAACGGGAATGAACACTGAAGCTTTCTTT
>TRBV4-2|TRBD1|NA|TRBJ1-2
CASSQAGPGTGSVDGYTF
TGTGCCAGCAGCCAAGCAGGACCCGGGACAGGTTCGGTGGATGGCTACACCTTC
>TRBV2|NA|once|TRBJ1-5
CASSEEGGQPQHF
TGTGCCAGCAGTGAAGAGGGGGGTCAGCCCCAGCATTTT
>TRBV19|TRBD1|once|TRBJ1-2
CASSETGVGYGYTF
TGTGCCAGTAGTGAGACAGGGGTGGGCTATGGCTACACCTTC
>TRBV4-1|NA|NA|TRBJ1-1
CASSQVGQKNTEAFF
TGCGCCAGCAGCCAAGTAGGACAGAAGAACACTGAAGCTTTCTTT
>TRBV19|TRBD1|NA|TRBJ1-2
CASSATGDYGYTF
TGTGCCAGTAGTGCCACAGGGGACTATGGCTACACCTTC
>TRBV4-1|NA|NA|TRBJ2-2
CASSQVFGRLLDTGELFF
TGCGCCAGCAGCCAAGTTTTTGGCAGGCTTCTTGACACCGGGGAGCTGTTTTTT
>TRBV27|NA|NA|TRBJ2-7
CASSLSGKYEQYF
TGTGCCAGCAGTCTTTCGGGAAAATACGAGCAGTACTTC
>TRBV7-2|NA|NA|TRBJ1-2
CASSLGPNGYTF
TGTGCCAGCAGCTTAGGTCCTAATGGCTACACCTTC
>TRBV5-4|NA|NA|TRBJ1-4
CASSLPGNGEKLFF
TGTGCCAGCAGCTTGCCGGGTAATGGTGAAAAACTGTTTTTT
>TRBV3-1/TRBV3-2|NA|NA|TRBJ1-1
CASSPLTGTGNPEAFF
TGTGCCAGCAGCCCTTTGACCGGGACGGGGAACCCTGAAGCTTTCTTT
>TRBV7-8|TRBD1|NA|TRBJ1-2
CASSISLRDRYGYTF
TGTGCCAGCAGCATCTCCCTCCGGGACAGATATGGCTACACCTTC
>TRBV7-3|TRBD1|once|TRBJ2-2
CASSLGGQANTGELFF
TGTGCCAGCAGCTTAGGGGGACAGGCGAACACCGGGGAGCTGTTTTTT
>TRBV7-2|NA|NA|TRBJ2-2
CASSSGLNGELFF
TGTGCCAGCAGCTCGGGATTAAACGGGGAGCTGTTTTTT
>TRBV19|TRBD1|NA|TRBJ2-2
CASSIDLTGGFSGELFF
TGTGCCAGTAGTATAGATCTGACAGGGGGCTTTTCCGGGGAGCTGTTTTTT
>TRBV9|NA|NA|TRBJ2-3
CASSVEGGFTDTQYF
TGTGCCAGCAGCGTAGAGGGGGGGTTCACAGATACGCAGTATTTT
>TRBV6-5|NA|NA|TRBJ2-1
CASDDGAYNEQFF
TGTGCCAGCGATGACGGCGCCTACAATGAGCAGTTCTTC
>TRBV27|NA|NA|TRBJ2-2
CASKQGFSGELFF
TGTGCCAGTAAACAGGGATTCAGCGGGGAGCTGTTTTTT
>TRBV7-9|NA|NA|TRBJ1-4
CASSLQGEKLFF
TGTGCCAGCAGCTTGCAGGGTGAAAAACTGTTTTTT
>TRBV5-4|TRBD1|NA|TRBJ2-7
CASSSRDSSYEQYF
TGTGCCAGCAGCTCCCGGGACAGCTCCTACGAGCAGTACTTC
>TRBV19|NA|NA|TRBJ1-1
CASSILRGGNTEAFF
TGTGCCAGTAGTATTTTGAGGGGGGGGAACACTGAAGCTTTCTTT
>TRBV9|NA|NA|TRBJ1-1
CASSVRAENTEAFF
TGTGCCAGCAGCGTAAGGGCGGAAAACACTGAAGCTTTCTTT
>TRBV7-9|NA|NA|TRBJ1-2
CASTLAGNYGYTF
TGTGCCAGCACCCTGGCGGGGAACTATGGCTACACCTTC
>TRBV24-1|NA|NA|TRBJ1-5
CATSDPDGTVSNQPQHF
TGTGCCACCAGTGACCCGGACGGGACGGTAAGCAATCAGCCCCAGCATTTT
>TRBV9|TRBD2|NA|TRBJ2-1
CASSVGAGGLDEQFF
TGTGCCAGCAGCGTAGGAGCGGGGGGGCTCGATGAGCAGTTCTTC
>TRBV10-2|NA|NA|TRBJ2-7
CASSEFGEVSYEQYF
TGCGCCAGCAGTGAGTTTGGGGAAGTCTCCTACGAGCAGTACTTC